This T cell receptor (beta chain) was identified in a study of graft-versus-host responses after intestinal transplantation. Findings and limits, study-wide: GvH clones appeared in recipient marrow, some first in ileum or blood.

With roughly 200,000 irradiated, violet-dye-labeled stimulator cells, roughly 200,000 CFSE-labeled responder cells were plated. The junction had 4 bases not matched to a gene; V was cut back by 2 bases and J by 4 bases. Looked up from germline, CDR1 is KGHSH and CDR2 is LQKENI. The CDR3 is 14 amino acids. TCRdb keeps only in-frame clones here, not all; method: immunoSEQ multiplex PCR. Of 10,000 or so clones listed, under 40% were seen once; the top ten hold approximately 13%. This clone was found a few times. This receptor was taken from a human patient who received an intestinal transplant. Sequencing used alloreactive CD8+ T cells from a mixed lymphocyte reaction culture, obtained before intestinal transplant. Indicated subset: CFSE-low proliferating T cells sorted from roughly 6-day pre-transplant mixed lymphocyte reaction (GvH or HvG direction). The V gene is TRBV18, the J gene TRBJ1-1; 7 bases are a match to TRBD1. The CDR3 nucleotides are TGTGCCAGCTCACCATACAGGGGAGGCACTGAAGCTTTCTTT. Protein sequence: CASSPYRGGTEAFF.